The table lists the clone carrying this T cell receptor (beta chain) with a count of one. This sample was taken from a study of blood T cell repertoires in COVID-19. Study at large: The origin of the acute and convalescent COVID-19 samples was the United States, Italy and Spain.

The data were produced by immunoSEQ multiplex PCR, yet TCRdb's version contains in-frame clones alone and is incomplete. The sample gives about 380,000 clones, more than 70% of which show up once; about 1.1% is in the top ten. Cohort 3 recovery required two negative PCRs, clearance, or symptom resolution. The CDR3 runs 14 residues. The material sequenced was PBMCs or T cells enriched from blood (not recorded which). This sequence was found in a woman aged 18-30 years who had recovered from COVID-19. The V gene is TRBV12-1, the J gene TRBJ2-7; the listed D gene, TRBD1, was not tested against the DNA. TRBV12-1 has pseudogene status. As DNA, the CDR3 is TGTGCCAGCAGCCTATGGGACAGGAACTACGAGCAGTACTTC. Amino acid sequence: CASSLWDRNYEQYF.